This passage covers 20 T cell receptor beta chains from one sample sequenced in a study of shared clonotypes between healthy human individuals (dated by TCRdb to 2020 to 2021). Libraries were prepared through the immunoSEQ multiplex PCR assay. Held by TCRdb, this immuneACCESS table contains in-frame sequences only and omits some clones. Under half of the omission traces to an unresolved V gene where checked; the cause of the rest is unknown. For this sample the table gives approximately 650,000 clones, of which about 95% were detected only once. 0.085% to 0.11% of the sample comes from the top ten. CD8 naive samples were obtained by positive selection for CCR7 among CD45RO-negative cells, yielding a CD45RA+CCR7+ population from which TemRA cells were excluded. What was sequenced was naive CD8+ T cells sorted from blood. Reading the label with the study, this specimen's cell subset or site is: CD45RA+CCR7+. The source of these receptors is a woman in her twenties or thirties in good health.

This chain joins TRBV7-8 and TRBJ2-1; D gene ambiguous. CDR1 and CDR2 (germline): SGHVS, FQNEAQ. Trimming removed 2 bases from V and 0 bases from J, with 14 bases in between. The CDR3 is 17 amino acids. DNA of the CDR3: TGTGCCAGCAGCTTAAATCTACGGAGTAGCTCCTACAATGAGCAGTTCTTC. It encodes CASSLNLRSSSYNEQFF.

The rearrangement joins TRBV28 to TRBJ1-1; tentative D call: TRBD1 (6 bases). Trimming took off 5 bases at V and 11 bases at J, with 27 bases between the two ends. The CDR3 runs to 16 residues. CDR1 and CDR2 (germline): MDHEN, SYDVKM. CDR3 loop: CASSEMTGGTTPHAFF. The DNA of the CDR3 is TGTGCCAGCAGTGAGATGACAGGTGGGACCACCCCCCATGCTTTCTTT.

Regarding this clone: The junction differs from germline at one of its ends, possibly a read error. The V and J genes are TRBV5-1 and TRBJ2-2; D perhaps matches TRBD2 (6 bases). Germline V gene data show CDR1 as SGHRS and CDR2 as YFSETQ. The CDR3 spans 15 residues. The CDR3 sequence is CASRLGRENTGELFF. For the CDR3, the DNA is TGCGCCAGCAGGTTGGGGCGGGAGAACACCGGGGAGCTGTTTTTT.

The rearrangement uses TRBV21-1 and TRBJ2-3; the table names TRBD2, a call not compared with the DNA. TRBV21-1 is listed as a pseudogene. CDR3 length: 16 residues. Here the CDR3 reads CASSKAPRRASDTQYF. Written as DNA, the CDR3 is TGTGCCAGCAGCAAAGCGCCCAGGAGGGCTTCAGATACGCAGTATTTT.

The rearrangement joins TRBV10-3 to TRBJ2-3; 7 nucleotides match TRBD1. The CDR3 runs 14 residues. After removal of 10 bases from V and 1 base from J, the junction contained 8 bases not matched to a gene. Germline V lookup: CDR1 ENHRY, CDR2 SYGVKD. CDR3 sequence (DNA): TGTGCCACCTCACAGGGGAACGGCACAGATACGCAGTATTTT. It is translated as CATSQGNGTDTQYF.

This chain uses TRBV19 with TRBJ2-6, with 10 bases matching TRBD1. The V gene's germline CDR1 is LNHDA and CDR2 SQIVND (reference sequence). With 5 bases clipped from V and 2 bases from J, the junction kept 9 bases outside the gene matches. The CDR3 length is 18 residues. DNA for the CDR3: TGTGCCAGTAGTCTGTACCGGGGACAGGGGCCTGGGGCCAACGTCCTGACTTTC. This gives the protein CASSLYRGQGPGANVLTF.

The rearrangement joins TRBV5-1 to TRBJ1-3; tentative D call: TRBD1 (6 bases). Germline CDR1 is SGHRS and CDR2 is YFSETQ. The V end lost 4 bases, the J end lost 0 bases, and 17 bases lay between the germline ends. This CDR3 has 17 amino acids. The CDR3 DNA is TGCGCCAGCAGCCCAATTCTGACAGGCACCTCTGGAAACACCATATATTTT. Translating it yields CASSPILTGTSGNTIYF.

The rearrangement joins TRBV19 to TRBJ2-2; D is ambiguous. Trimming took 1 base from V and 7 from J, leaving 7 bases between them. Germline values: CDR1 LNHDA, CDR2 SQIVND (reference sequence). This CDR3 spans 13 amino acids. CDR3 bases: TGTGCCAGTAGTATAGGAGGTCGCGGGGAGCTGTTTTTT. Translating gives CASSIGGRGELFF.

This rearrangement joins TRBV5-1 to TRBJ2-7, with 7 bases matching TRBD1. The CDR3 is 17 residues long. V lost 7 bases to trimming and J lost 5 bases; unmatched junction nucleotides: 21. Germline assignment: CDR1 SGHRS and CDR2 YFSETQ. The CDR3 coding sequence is TGCGCCAGCCGGGGCGGTACCATGACAGGGCGGTCACACGAGCAGTACTTC. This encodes CASRGGTMTGRSHEQYF.

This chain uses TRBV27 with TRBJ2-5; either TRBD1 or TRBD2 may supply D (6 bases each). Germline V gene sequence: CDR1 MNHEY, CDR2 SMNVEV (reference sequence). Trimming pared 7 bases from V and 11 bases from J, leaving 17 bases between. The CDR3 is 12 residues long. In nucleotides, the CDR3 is TGTGCCAGCATGGGCGGAGGGGGAGCTCAGTACTTC. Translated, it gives CASMGGGGAQYF.

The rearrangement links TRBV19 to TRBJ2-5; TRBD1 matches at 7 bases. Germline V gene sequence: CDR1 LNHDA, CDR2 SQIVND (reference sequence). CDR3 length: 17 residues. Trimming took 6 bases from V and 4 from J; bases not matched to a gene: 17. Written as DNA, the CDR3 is TGTGCCAGTAGACTCCATTGGCCGACAGGGTCGGGAGAGACCCAGTACTTC. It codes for CASRLHWPTGSGETQYF.

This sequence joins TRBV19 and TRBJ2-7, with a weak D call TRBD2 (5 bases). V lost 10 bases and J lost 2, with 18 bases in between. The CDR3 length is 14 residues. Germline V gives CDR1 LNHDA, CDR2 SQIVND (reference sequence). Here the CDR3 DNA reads TGTGCCACCAGCCCGGACTCGAACACCTACGAGCAGTACTTC. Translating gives CATSPDSNTYEQYF.

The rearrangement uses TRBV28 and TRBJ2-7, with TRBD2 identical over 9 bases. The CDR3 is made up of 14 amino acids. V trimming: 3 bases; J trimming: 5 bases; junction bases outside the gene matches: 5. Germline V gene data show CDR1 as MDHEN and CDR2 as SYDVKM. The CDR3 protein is CASSFFSGRNEQYF. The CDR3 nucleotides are TGTGCCAGCAGTTTCTTTAGCGGGAGAAACGAGCAGTACTTC.

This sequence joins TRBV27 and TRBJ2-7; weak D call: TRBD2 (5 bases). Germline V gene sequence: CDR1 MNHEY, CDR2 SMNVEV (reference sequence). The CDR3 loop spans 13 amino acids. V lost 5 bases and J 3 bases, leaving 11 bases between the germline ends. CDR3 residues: CASSHGLNYEQYF. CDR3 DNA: TGTGCCAGCAGTCATGGACTGAACTACGAGCAGTACTTC.

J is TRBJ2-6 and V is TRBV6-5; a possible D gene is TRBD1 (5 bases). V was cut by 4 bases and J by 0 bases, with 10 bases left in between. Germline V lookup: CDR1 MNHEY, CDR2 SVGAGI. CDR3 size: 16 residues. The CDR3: CASSSPDSSGANVLTF. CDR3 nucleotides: TGTGCCAGCAGTTCCCCTGACAGCTCTGGGGCCAACGTCCTGACTTTC.

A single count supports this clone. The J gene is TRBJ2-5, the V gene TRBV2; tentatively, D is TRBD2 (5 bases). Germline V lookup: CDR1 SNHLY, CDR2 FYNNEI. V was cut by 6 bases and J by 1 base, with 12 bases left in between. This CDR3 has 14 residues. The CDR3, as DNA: TGTGCCAGCAGAGCCACGGGGATCCAAGAGACCCAGTACTTC. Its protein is CASRATGIQETQYF.

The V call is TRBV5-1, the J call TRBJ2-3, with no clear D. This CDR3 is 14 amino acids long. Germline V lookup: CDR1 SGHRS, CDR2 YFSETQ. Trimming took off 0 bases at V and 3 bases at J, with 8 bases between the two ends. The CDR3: CASSLAPRTDTQYF. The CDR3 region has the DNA TGCGCCAGCAGCTTGGCCCCGCGGACAGATACGCAGTATTTT.

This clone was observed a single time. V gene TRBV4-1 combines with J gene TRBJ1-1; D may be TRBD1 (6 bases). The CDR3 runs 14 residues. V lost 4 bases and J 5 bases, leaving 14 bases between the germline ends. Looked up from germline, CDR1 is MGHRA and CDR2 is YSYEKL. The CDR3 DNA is TGCGCCAGCAGCCTCCTCTTGGACAGTACTGAAGCTTTCTTT. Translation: CASSLLLDSTEAFF.

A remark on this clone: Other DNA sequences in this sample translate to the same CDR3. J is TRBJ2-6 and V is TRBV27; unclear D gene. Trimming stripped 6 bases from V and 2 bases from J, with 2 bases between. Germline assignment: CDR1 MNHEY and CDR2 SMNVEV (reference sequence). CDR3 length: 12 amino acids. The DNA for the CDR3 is TGTGCCAGCAGCCCTGGGGCCAACGTCCTGACTTTC. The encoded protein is CASSPGANVLTF.

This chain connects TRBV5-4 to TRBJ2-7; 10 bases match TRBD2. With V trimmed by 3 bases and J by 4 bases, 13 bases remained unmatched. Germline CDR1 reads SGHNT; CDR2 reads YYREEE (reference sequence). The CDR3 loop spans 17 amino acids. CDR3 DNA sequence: TGTGCCAGCAGCTCCCCCGCAGCGGGAGGGACGCTTTACGAGCAGTACTTC. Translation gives CASSSPAAGGTLYEQYF.